This TCR beta chain is from a study of regulatory T cells in long-lasting Graves disease (dated by TCRdb to the early 2020s). Background on the whole study: Antithyroid drugs had been taken for less than 3 months by newly diagnosed Graves' disease patients. Persistent Graves' disease patients were compared with newly diagnosed Graves' disease patients by peripheral blood TCR sequencing and RNA sequencing. The study was conducted in China and was registered as a clinical trial. A total of 35 or so samples underwent TCR sequencing: around 13 from persistent and roughly 20 from newly diagnosed Graves' disease patients.

This clonotype occurred once. This receptor's antigen is unknown. Per-nucleotide qualities are absent, and no much larger clonotype sits a single base away. A single read counts as weak evidence. Broad study findings and their caveats: Sequencing and analysis were restricted to the TCR beta chain. TRBV28, TRBJ1-2 and TRBJ2-5 were preferentially used in persistent disease, while TRBV20-1 and TRBJ2-1 were favored in newly diagnosed disease. Only peripheral blood was studied, because thyroid tissue, the primary lesion, was inaccessible. Compared with newly diagnosed patients, patients with persistent Graves' disease had lower TCR Shannon entropy and fewer highly expanded clones, which suggests clonal expansion. Patients with persistent disease shared more public clonotypes (around 2,500) than newly diagnosed patients did (approximately 1,000). The authors acknowledged the small sample size as a limitation that may reduce accuracy.

The sample's time point, from its label and the paper: newly diagnosed GD, antithyroid drugs for less than 3 months. RNA was extracted from PBMCs in TRIzol for both TCR sequencing and RNA sequencing. The diagnosis of Graves' disease followed American Thyroid Association guidelines. Patients were recruited from an endocrinology department in Xi'an, China. Each patient gave 7 to 9.5 milliliters of peripheral blood, collected in an EDTA anticoagulant tube. Ficoll Paque Plus density gradient separation was used to isolate PBMCs, and no further T cell sorting was done. An Agilent 2100 Bioanalyzer and agarose gel were used to check RNA quality, while a NanoDrop 2000 measured RNA concentration. Library preparation used multiplex PCR. The instrument given in TCRdb is Illumina HiSeq 4000. iRepertoire HTBI primers and Arm-PCR amplification of CDR3 regions were used to construct TCR beta libraries. Before sequencing, the PCR products went through gel purification. Per the original workflow: Gene usage analysis of CDR3 amino acid clonotypes used the roughly 62 TRBV and approximately 13 TRBJ segments found across samples. Filtered high-quality paired reads were merged into contigs using COPE and FqMerger. BLAST was used to align contigs to IMGT TRBV, TRBD and TRBJ reference genes, with CDR3 defined following IMGT. Highly expanded clones were defined as clonotypes with a frequency above 0.1%. Shannon entropy served as the measure of repertoire diversity, while the Gini coefficient captured V-J evenness. Clonotypes shared by more than one individual were considered public. In TCRdb, the public reads were trimmed at Q25 with fastp and aligned with MiXCR, with productive beta chains retained. Each CDR3 protein gets just one entry, which takes the most common genes and DNA from the rows behind it. None of the V and J calls come from the authors' own analysis; TCRdb made them. The sample includes about 520,000 distinct CDR3 sequences, with approximately 12% observed a single time. Around 10% of the sample lies in the top ten.

The germline V gene (reference sequence) sets CDR1 to DFQATT and CDR2 to SNEGSKA. V is cut back by 0 bases and J by 5 bases, with 7 bases in the junction unmatched. From its cysteine to its phenylalanine, the CDR3 spans 15 amino acids. Only the CDR3 DNA stays, 45 bases, in frame from base 1. These data also featured in a second study, about T cells in Graves' hyperthyroidism and ophthalmopathy. Looking at the second paper: A patient counted as having stable Graves' hyperthyroidism if no progression to ophthalmopathy occurred over 18 months of follow-up. The hyperthyroidism patients were between 18 and 65 years old and newly diagnosed, with a disease duration of less than 2 months. Exclusion was applied to patients with uncontrolled infections, other autoimmune diseases, pregnancy or lactation. Clinical symptoms, serum thyroxine and TRAb, thyroid ultrasound, and orbital computed tomography formed the basis for the diagnoses. The TCR CDR3 was subjected to a first round of RT-PCR using the HTBI primer set and the Qiagen OneStep RT-PCR kit. Most expanded thyroid clonotypes (frequency above 0.001) were also found in blood, which suggests that blood repertoires may mirror thyroid immune responses. A model built on a 13 V-J signature distinguished ophthalmopathy from stable hyperthyroidism, reaching over 85% sensitivity and around 81% specificity in cross-validation and 80%/75% in testing. In validation, progression to ophthalmopathy was predicted by the model with 70.59% sensitivity and 72.22% specificity, a median of approximately 6.5 months before onset. TCR V-J signatures able to tell the groups apart were searched for in a discovery cohort of 90 to 100 patients, of whom around 43 had Graves' ophthalmopathy and around 58 had stable Graves' hyperthyroidism. Prospective prediction of ophthalmopathy was tested in an independent validation cohort of about 19 hyperthyroidism patients and some 17 patients who later progressed to ophthalmopathy. For training and testing, the 100 or so patients in the discovery cohort were randomly divided in a 7:3 ratio. The study also compared thyroid tissue and blood T-cell repertoires from about six Graves' hyperthyroidism patients. Once sampling was done, hyperthyroidism patients were given methimazole at a starting dose of 30 mg daily, whereas ophthalmopathy patients were given high-dose intravenous methylprednisolone. Libraries were constructed in a second round of multiplex PCR, after which size selection and purification were performed. Libraries were sequenced paired-end with 100 bp reads on an Illumina HiSeq2000. SOAPnuke was used to process the raw data, with reads discarded if the reads contained adapters or uncalled bases, had a mean Phred below 15, or lacked an exact constant-primer or identifier match. High-quality paired reads were merged using COPE v1.2.5, and each unique nucleotide sequence was defined as a clonotype. Clonotypes were aligned to IMGT TRBV, TRBD and TRBJ reference segments using MiTCR v1.1. The analysis included only V-J combinations with a frequency above 0.0001, which together covered 99.2% of the repertoires. A TCS score was defined as the ratio between F50 (clonal expansion) and ExV (chaos), using BLOSUM62-based TCRdist between CDR3 peptides within each V-J. Welch's t-statistics and random forest reduced fewer than 550 V-J features to 13, which were used in a naive Bayes classifier (R e1071). No statistical method was used to fix the sample size in advance, and group allocation was not hidden from the investigators. The paper reports TCR Vbeta CDR3 sequencing of some 140 peripheral blood samples: some 41 ophthalmopathy, around 80 hyperthyroidism and around 17 progressor patients.

Sequenced here: peripheral blood mononuclear cells (PBMCs), sampled at new diagnosis, from a patient treated with antithyroid drugs. The receptor was isolated from a woman between 25 and 40 years old with Graves disease. Donor details come from another sample of the same person, matched by shared clones. The receptor chain draws on TRBV20-1 and TRBJ2-7; 10 nucleotides in the junction match TRBD2. The DNA sequence is as follows: TGCAGTGCTAGAGATCGGAGAGCGGGAGGGCACGAGCAGTACTTC. This translates into CSARDRRAGGHEQYF.